What follows is one T cell receptor (beta chain) and its context. This sample is part of a study of shared clonotypes between healthy human individuals. Positively selected for CCR7, the CD45RO-negative cells used as naive CD8 cells excluded terminally differentiated effector memory CD45RA+ cells. This CDR3 comprises 14 residues. Germline V CDR1 and CDR2: MNHEY, SVGAGI. Trimming took off 4 bases at V and 5 bases at J, with 15 bases between the two ends. Clones were read by immunoSEQ multiplex PCR, and TCRdb kept only the in-frame ones, dropping some. Of nearly 2 million clones in the sample, around 96% were seen once.

Sequenced input: naive CD8+ T cells sorted from blood. The receptor was derived from a man between 18 and 35 years old in good health. This rearrangement joins TRBV6-5 to TRBJ2-7, with D unresolved. The chain's CDR3 is CASSSTPLANEQYF. CDR3 DNA: TGTGCCAGCAGTTCAACCCCGTTGGCGAACGAGCAGTACTTC.